This is a list of T cell receptor beta chains from one sample in a study of blood T cell repertoires in COVID-19. Here immunoSEQ multiplex PCR was the method, and the copy in TCRdb shows in-frame clones only, minus some. The sample has under 450,000 clones; approximately 90% are singletons. Sequenced input: PBMCs or T cells enriched from blood (not recorded which). The receptors derive from a woman aged 40 to 50 who had been exposed to COVID-19. Each CDR3 is given with its conserved first and last residue. A D gene is named only where the DNA matches it firmly. Rows may omit the clone size; those that give it use once, few, many or a size class.

TRBD1 TRBJ1-3 NA TRBV7-6 CASSLTGQISGNTIYF TGTGCCAGCAGCTTGACGGGACAGATCTCTGGAAACACCATATATTTT
NA TRBJ1-5 NA TRBV27 CASSPTANSNQPQHF TGTGCCAGCAGCCCGACAGCTAATAGCAATCAGCCCCAGCATTTT
TRBD1 TRBJ2-7 NA TRBV5-4 CASSEGTGPYEQYF TGTGCCAGCAGCGAGGGGACAGGGCCTTACGAGCAGTACTTC
TRBD1 TRBJ1-2 NA TRBV27 CASSAGTGFSYGYTF TGTGCCAGCAGTGCCGGGACAGGGTTTAGCTATGGCTACACCTTC
TRBD1 TRBJ1-2 NA TRBV27 CASSAGGFGYTF TGTGCCAGCAGTGCAGGGGGCTTTGGCTACACCTTC
NA TRBJ2-1 NA TRBV29-1 CSVVSGHVEQFF TGCAGCGTTGTTTCCGGACATGTGGAGCAGTTCTTC
NA TRBJ1-3 NA TRBV7-9 CASSLTVTRVNTIYF TGTGCCAGCAGCTTAACTGTCACCAGGGTTAACACCATATATTTT
NA TRBJ1-5 NA TRBV18 CASSPWHNQPQHF TGTGCCAGCTCACCATGGCACAATCAGCCCCAGCATTTT
TRBD2 TRBJ2-1 NA TRBV11-3 CASGWGGGSSYNEQFF TGTGCCAGCGGTTGGGGGGGAGGGAGCTCCTACAATGAGCAGTTCTTC
TRBD2 TRBJ2-2 NA TRBV3-1/TRBV3-2 CASSALAGGATGELFF TGTGCCAGCAGCGCCCTAGCGGGAGGTGCCACCGGGGAGCTGTTTTTT
TRBD1 TRBJ2-3 NA TRBV3-1/TRBV3-2 CASSNYRTGEDDTQYF TGTGCCAGCAGCAATTACCGGACAGGGGAGGATGATACGCAGTATTTT
NA TRBJ1-1 NA TRBV23-1 CASPQSGCGGDTEAFF TGCGCCAGCCCCCAGTCGGGGTGTGGGGGGGACACTGAAGCTTTCTTT
NA TRBJ1-5 few TRBV30 CAWSGGGNQPQHF TGTGCCTGGAGTGGGGGGGGCAATCAGCCCCAGCATTTT
TRBD2 TRBJ2-3 NA TRBV6-9 CASSYLWTSGISSTDTQYF TGTGCCAGCAGTTATCTCTGGACTAGCGGGATTTCTAGCACAGATACGCAGTATTTT
NA TRBJ1-6 NA TRBV30 CAWRGRRAGGLVSYNSPLHF TGTGCCTGGAGAGGTCGCCGGGCGGGGGGCTTAGTGTCCTATAATTCACCCCTCCACTTT
NA TRBJ1-2 NA TRBV18 CASSPAALPVIFNYGYTF TGTGCCAGCTCACCTGCTGCGTTGCCGGTAATTTTTAACTATGGCTACACCTTC
NA TRBJ1-4 NA TRBV9 CASSVGPGLAGLANEKLFF TGTGCCAGCAGCGTAGGCCCAGGTCTGGCGGGTCTGGCTAATGAAAAACTGTTTTTT
TRBD1 TRBJ2-1 NA TRBV24-1 CATSDPGTAYNEQFF TGTGCCACCAGTGACCCCGGGACAGCCTACAATGAGCAGTTCTTC
TRBD1 TRBJ2-7 NA TRBV15 CATSRQDRAAYEQYF TGTGCCACCAGCAGGCAGGACAGGGCAGCCTACGAGCAGTACTTC
NA TRBJ1-5 once TRBV5-6 CASSLGLASNQPQHF TGTGCCAGCAGCTTGGGCCTAGCTAGCAATCAGCCCCAGCATTTT
TRBD1 TRBJ1-6 NA TRBV5-1 CASSIGQGGNSPLHF TGCGCCAGCAGCATAGGACAGGGAGGGAATTCACCCCTCCACTTT
NA TRBJ1-2 NA TRBV4-3 CASSQEAAGDLANYGYTF TGCGCCAGCAGCCAAGAGGCGGCAGGGGATCTCGCAAACTATGGCTACACCTTC
TRBD1 TRBJ1-1 NA TRBV9 CASSQRGLGTEAFF TGTGCCAGCAGCCAAAGGGGGCTTGGCACTGAAGCTTTCTTT
NA TRBJ1-2 NA TRBV25-1 CASRGGAFGYTF TGTGCCAGCAGGGGGGGGGCATTTGGCTACACCTTC
NA TRBJ1-1 once TRBV7-2 CASSAARANTEAFF TGTGCCAGCAGCGCGGCGAGGGCGAACACTGAAGCTTTCTTT
NA TRBJ1-6 NA TRBV5-8 CASSSEAPPGYNSPLHF TGTGCCAGCAGCTCCGAAGCGCCTCCTGGGTATAATTCACCCCTCCACTTT
NA TRBJ1-1 NA TRBV13 CASSLVGGRVVNTEAFF TGTGCCAGCAGCTTAGTAGGGGGACGTGTAGTGAACACTGAAGCTTTCTTT
TRBD1 TRBJ1-5 NA TRBV3-1/TRBV3-2 CASSLTTGAPGKPQHF TGTGCCAGCAGCCTAACAACAGGGGCCCCGGGAAAGCCCCAGCATTTT
NA TRBJ2-7 NA TRBV5-1 CASSLTGSSSYEQYF TGCGCCAGCAGCTTGACAGGGTCCAGCTCCTACGAGCAGTACTTC
NA TRBJ1-2 NA TRBV13 CASSLQALGYTF TGTGCCAGCAGCCTCCAGGCCCTTGGCTACACCTTC
TRBD1 TRBJ1-6 NA TRBV6-1 CASSEARGLRNSPLHF TGTGCCAGCAGTGAAGCTAGGGGGCTTCGGAATTCACCCCTCCACTTT
TRBD2 TRBJ2-3 NA TRBV19 CASTPSGISDTQYF TGTGCCAGTACCCCTAGCGGGATTTCAGATACGCAGTATTTT
TRBD2 TRBJ2-1 NA TRBV6-2/TRBV6-3 CASSYGGLAKNEQFF TGTGCCAGCAGTTACGGGGGACTAGCGAAAAATGAGCAGTTCTTC
TRBD1 TRBJ2-3 NA TRBV7-2 CASSPELQGADTQYF TGTGCCAGCAGCCCCGAGCTTCAGGGGGCAGATACGCAGTATTTT
NA TRBJ1-2 NA TRBV19 CASSDTDRGIGYTF TGTGCCAGTAGCGATACGGACAGAGGTATTGGCTACACCTTC